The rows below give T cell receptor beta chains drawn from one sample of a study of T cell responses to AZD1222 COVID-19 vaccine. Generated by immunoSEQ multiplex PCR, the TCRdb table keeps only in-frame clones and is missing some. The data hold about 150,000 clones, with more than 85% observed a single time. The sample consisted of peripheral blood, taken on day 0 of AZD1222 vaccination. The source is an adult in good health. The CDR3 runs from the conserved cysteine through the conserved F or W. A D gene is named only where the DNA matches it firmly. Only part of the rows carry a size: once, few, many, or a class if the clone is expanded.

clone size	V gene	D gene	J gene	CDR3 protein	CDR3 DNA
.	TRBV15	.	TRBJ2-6	CATSRETATSGANVLTF	TGTGCCACCAGCAGAGAGACGGCGACCTCTGGGGCCAACGTCCTGACTTTC
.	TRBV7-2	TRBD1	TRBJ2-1	CASSRTGGSYNEQFF	TGTGCCAGCAGCCGGACAGGGGGCTCCTACAATGAGCAGTTCTTC
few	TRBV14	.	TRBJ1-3	CASSVRSGNTIYF	TGTGCCAGCAGCGTCCGCTCTGGAAACACCATATATTTT
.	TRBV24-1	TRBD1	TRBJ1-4	CATSEDRGGEKLFF	TGTGCCACCTCTGAGGACAGGGGTGGGGAAAAACTGTTTTTT
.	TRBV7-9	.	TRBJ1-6	CASSLDGGSPLHF	TGTGCCAGCAGCTTAGACGGTGGCTCACCCCTCCACTTT
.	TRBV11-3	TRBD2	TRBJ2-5	CASSRGVGETQYF	TGTGCCAGCAGCCGGGGGGTGGGAGAGACCCAGTACTTC
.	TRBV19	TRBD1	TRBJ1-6	CASAGQINSPLHF	TGTGCCAGTGCGGGACAGATAAATTCACCCCTCCACTTT
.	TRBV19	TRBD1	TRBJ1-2	CASSPRQGKGGGYGYTF	TGTGCCAGTAGTCCCAGACAGGGAAAAGGAGGGGGCTATGGCTACACCTTC
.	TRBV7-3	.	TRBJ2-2	CASSFDRQNTGELFF	TGTGCCAGCAGCTTTGATCGACAGAACACCGGGGAGCTGTTTTTT
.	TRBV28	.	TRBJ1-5	CASSSPRAVGQPQHF	TGTGCCAGCAGTTCCCCTAGGGCTGTTGGGCAGCCCCAGCATTTT
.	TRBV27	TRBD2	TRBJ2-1	CASSPLLSTSGSNNEQFF	TGTGCCAGCAGTCCCCTACTCTCTACCAGCGGGAGTAACAATGAGCAGTTCTTC
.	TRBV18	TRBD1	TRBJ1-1	CASSDIRGDTEAFF	TGTGCCAGCTCAGATATCAGGGGGGACACTGAAGCTTTCTTT
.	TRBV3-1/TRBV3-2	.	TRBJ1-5	CASSPNSYRESNQPQHF	TGTGCCAGCAGCCCTAATTCATATAGGGAAAGCAATCAGCCCCAGCATTTT
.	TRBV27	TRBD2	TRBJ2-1	CASSLRTSGWMMEQFF	TGTGCCAGCAGTTTGCGGACTAGCGGGTGGATGATGGAGCAGTTCTTC
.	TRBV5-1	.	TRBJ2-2	CASSLSGELFF	TGCGCCAGCAGCTTATCCGGGGAGCTGTTTTTT
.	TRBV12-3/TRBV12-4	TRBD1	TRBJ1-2	CASRWTGADGYTF	TGTGCCAGCAGATGGACAGGGGCTGATGGCTACACCTTC
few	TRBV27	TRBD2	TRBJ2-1	CASSLAGGRAPYNEQFF	TGTGCCAGCAGTTTGGCTGGCGGGAGGGCCCCCTACAATGAGCAGTTCTTC
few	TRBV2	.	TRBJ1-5	CASSDPRGLGPQHF	TGTGCCAGCAGTGACCCGAGGGGGTTGGGGCCCCAGCATTTT
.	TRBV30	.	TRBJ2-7	CAWSVIGYEQYF	TGTGCCTGGAGTGTAATCGGCTACGAGCAGTACTTC
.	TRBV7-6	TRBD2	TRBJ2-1	CASSSLAGGTSGEQFF	TGTGCCAGCAGCTCCCTAGCGGGAGGGACGTCTGGTGAGCAGTTCTTC
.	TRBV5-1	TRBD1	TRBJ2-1	CASSSGQGLYNEQFF	TGCGCCAGCAGCTCGGGACAGGGTTTATACAATGAGCAGTTCTTC
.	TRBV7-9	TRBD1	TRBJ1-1	CASSSGQGIATEAFF	TGTGCCAGCAGCTCCGGACAGGGAATCGCCACTGAAGCTTTCTTT
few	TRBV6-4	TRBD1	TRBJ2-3	CASSDGQGSTDTQYF	TGTGCCAGCAGTGACGGACAGGGGAGCACAGATACGCAGTATTTT
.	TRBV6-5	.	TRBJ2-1	CASSLIGQSSYNEQFF	TGTGCCAGCAGTTTAATAGGACAGAGCTCCTACAATGAGCAGTTCTTC
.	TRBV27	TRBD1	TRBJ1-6	CASPGTGGSPLHF	TGTGCCAGCCCCGGGACAGGCGGCTCACCCCTCCACTTT
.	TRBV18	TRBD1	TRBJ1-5	CASSPTGTVGNQPQHF	TGTGCCAGCTCACCCACCGGGACAGTAGGCAATCAGCCCCAGCATTTT
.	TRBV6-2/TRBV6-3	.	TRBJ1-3	CASSYWVWGRASGNTIYF	TGTGCCAGCAGTTACTGGGTTTGGGGCCGAGCTTCTGGAAACACCATATATTTT
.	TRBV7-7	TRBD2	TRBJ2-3	CASSLEGLAGDTQYF	TGTGCCAGCAGCTTAGAAGGACTAGCGGGAGATACGCAGTATTTT
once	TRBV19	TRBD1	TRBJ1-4	CASTPDRVNEKLFF	TGTGCCAGTACTCCTGACAGGGTCAATGAAAAACTGTTTTTT
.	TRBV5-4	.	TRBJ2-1	CASSRNTGLYNEQFF	TGTGCCAGCAGCCGAAACACGGGACTTTACAATGAGCAGTTCTTC
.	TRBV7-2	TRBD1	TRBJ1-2	CASSPVGQGASRGYTF	TGTGCCAGCAGCCCGGTGGGACAGGGGGCGTCGAGGGGCTACACCTTC
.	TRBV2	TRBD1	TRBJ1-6	CASTLQGANANSPLHF	TGTGCCAGCACTCTGCAGGGGGCGAACGCTAATTCACCCCTCCACTTT